This is a list of T cell receptor beta chains from one sample in a study of T cells in placental villitis. Sequenced by immunoSEQ multiplex PCR; TCRdb stores in-frame clones only, minus some. The table has about 340 clones, 90% to 95% seen once; the top ten hold under 8.5%. The sequencing sample was made of placental tissue containing maternal and fetal cells. Receptors originate from a human donor in good health; the placental T cells may come from both mother and fetus. The conserved cysteine and the conserved F or W are not part of the CDR3 here.

V	J	CDR3
TRBV5-1	TRBJ2-1	ASSLAASEQF
TRBV6-1	TRBJ2-7	ASSEALVIGEDEQY
TRBV5-1	TRBJ2-5	ASSAAGAAETQY
TRBV21-1	TRBJ2-1	ATSTKIATPSDNEQF
TRBV4-2	TRBJ2-1	ASSQGRTSGSKNEQF
TRBV19	TRBJ1-3	ASRPPNSGNTIY
TRBV6-2/TRBV6-3	TRBJ1-1	ASSYRDGAGGF
TRBV2	TRBJ1-4	ASSDEKLF
TRBV7-3	TRBJ2-2	ASSLTPLAGNTGELF
TRBV7-9	TRBJ2-3	ASVWGSTDTQY
TRBV1	TRBJ1-1	TSSQKGQGTEAF
TRBV5-1	TRBJ2-2	ASSLAGANTGELF
TRBV10-2	TRBJ1-6	ASRDRDTDPPLH
TRBV7-8	TRBJ1-5	ASSSDRGIGNQPQH
TRBV19	TRBJ2-1	ASSTSGRANEQF
TRBV24-1	TRBJ2-1	ATSDFTGYGFEQF
TRBV6-1	TRBJ1-1	ASSEPRGGGEAF
TRBV7-9	TRBJ2-7	ASSLGVRQAGRGYEQY
TRBV12-3/TRBV12-4	TRBJ2-5	ASSGPDQETQY
TRBV3-1/TRBV3-2	TRBJ2-7	ASSKDHPFVLDEQY
TRBV24-1	TRBJ2-3	ATSDPRWVAGADTQY
TRBV4-2	TRBJ2-1	ASSQDGGLDNEQF
TRBV3-1/TRBV3-2	TRBJ2-4	ASSQGGKNIQY
TRBV3-1/TRBV3-2	TRBJ2-6	ASSPTFSGANVLT
TRBV13	TRBJ2-7	ASSSGREQY
TRBV2	TRBJ2-1	ASSEGGIASGVHEQF
TRBV9	TRBJ1-2	ASSPPGQGVSYGYT
TRBV7-8	TRBJ2-7	ASSLARLEQY
TRBV5-4	TRBJ1-3	ASSLDSSGNTIY
TRBV2	TRBJ2-7	ASSPGLAGVFYEQY
TRBV4-1	TRBJ2-7	ASSQGSGGDYEQY
TRBV14	TRBJ1-1	ASSQEWPPLNTEAF
TRBV7-9	TRBJ2-7	ASSPGLAGYEQY
TRBV2	TRBJ1-5	ASSEFGTSGLPRGNQPQH
TRBV9	TRBJ1-1	ASSAPLTEAF
TRBV18	TRBJ1-6	ASSPPQTGNSPLH
TRBV25-1	TRBJ1-3	ASSDGQGTGNTIY
TRBV5-5	TRBJ1-1	ANSLGGGGMNTEAF
TRBV5-1	TRBJ2-3	ASSLSTDTQY
TRBV2	TRBJ1-6	ASTNSGGSGDLNSPLH
TRBV5-5	TRBJ2-3	ASSLQREVTDTQY
TRBV28	TRBJ2-7	ASSLRYEQY
TRBV5-6	TRBJ2-3	ASSQDRAKVTQY
TRBV14	TRBJ2-1	ASSQDDYNEQF
TRBV7-9	TRBJ2-2	ASRPSGRVVDGELF
TRBV21-1	TRBJ1-1	ASSNTRRDRGAEAF
TRBV6-5	TRBJ1-2	ASTPGTGVGYT
TRBV27	TRBJ2-7	ASSLSGSPYEQY
TRBV7-9	TRBJ2-7	ASSLVTGTEGPYEQY
TRBV21-1	TRBJ1-4	ASRTLLATRVYNEKLF
TRBV11-3	TRBJ1-5	AERGGRSQPQH
TRBV18	TRBJ2-3	ASSPGLERGTDTQY
TRBV10-1	TRBJ2-5	ASSENQETQY
TRBV12-5	TRBJ2-3	ASGLDRGADTQY